These 10 T cell receptor beta chains share one sample of origin, sequenced in a study of TIL therapy for anti-PD-1-resistant metastatic lung cancer. Time point indicated: pre-treatment sample, taken before nivolumab and TIL therapy. Tumor tissue came from excised metastases, mostly pleural nodules or supraclavicular lymph nodes. The immunoSEQ assay was v3. TCRdb's copy holds only in-frame clones and misses some; the assay was immunoSEQ multiplex PCR. The table records around 6,700 clones, about 61% of them present only once. The material was tumor tissue, obtained at baseline. The receptors come from a person aged 25 to 79 with non-small cell lung cancer.

The J gene is TRBJ2-7, the V gene TRBV6-5; 7 nucleotides agree with TRBD1. Trimming at V came to 5 bases and at J to 1 base, leaving 8 bases not matched to a gene. This CDR3 contains 15 residues. Looked up from germline, CDR1 is MNHEY and CDR2 is SVGAGI. CDR3 in DNA: TGTGCCAGCAGTCTTTTGGCAGGGGGTTCCTACGAGCAGTACTTC. Translating it yields CASSLLAGGSYEQYF.

In its sample, this clone was seen a few times. The chain uses TRBV12-3 or TRBV12-4 and TRBJ1-6; D unclear. The length of the CDR3 is 13 residues. V lost 4 bases and J 10 bases, leaving 11 bases between the germline ends. This CDR3 is CASSSGGFSPLHF. The CDR3, as DNA: TGTGCCAGCAGTTCGGGTGGATTCTCACCCCTCCACTTT.

In DNA form, the CDR3 reads TGTGCCAGCAAAGTGAGCGGGACAGGGTTATACGAGCAGTACTTC. Translated: CASKVSGTGLYEQYF. J is TRBJ2-7 and V is TRBV6-5, with 9 bases identical to TRBD1. The CDR3 spans 15 residues. Germline V lookup: CDR1 MNHEY, CDR2 SVGAGI. V lost 7 bases to trimming and J lost 4 bases; unmatched junction nucleotides: 11.

The chain joins TRBV14 to TRBJ1-3; D remains ambiguous. Germline CDR1 is SGHDN and CDR2 is FVKESK. Trimming shortened V by 7 bases and J by 0 bases, and 13 bases separated the two germline ends. The CDR3 is made up of 15 amino acids. The CDR3 coding sequence is TGTGCCAGCAAGGAAGGCGGTTTCTCTGGAAACACCATATATTTT. Its translation is CASKEGGFSGNTIYF.

The V and J genes are TRBV5-6 and TRBJ2-7; 12 bases align to TRBD2. Germline lookup yields CDR1 SGHDT and CDR2 YYEEEE. Trimming cost V 3 bases and J 5 bases; bases outside gene matches: 3. The CDR3 has 14 residues. CDR3 sequence reads: CASSSGLAGHEQYF. The CDR3 DNA follows: TGTGCCAGCAGCTCGGGACTAGCGGGTCACGAGCAGTACTTC.

The chain combines TRBV4-3 with TRBJ1-1; D is uncertain. Germline assignment: CDR1 LGHNA and CDR2 YSLEER. V gave up 4 bases and J gave up 1 base, with 7 bases separating them. The CDR3 has 13 amino acids. The CDR3 DNA is TGCGCCAGCAGCCGCACACGGAACACTGAAGCTTTCTTT. Amino acid sequence: CASSRTRNTEAFF.

This clone occurred a few times. V gene TRBV2 combines with J gene TRBJ1-5, with D maybe TRBD1 (5 bases). Germline CDR1 reads SNHLY; CDR2 reads FYNNEI. CDR3 length: 14 residues. Trimming shortened V by 6 bases and J by 9 bases, and 18 bases separated the two germline ends. The CDR3 DNA reads as TGTGCCAGCAGGTCTCACGTCGAGGGGACGCCCCAGCATTTT. Protein product: CASRSHVEGTPQHF.

This clone counts as medium-sized. The chain is built from TRBV5-6 and TRBJ1-4, with unresolved D. Germline CDR1 is SGHDT and CDR2 is YYEEEE. V gave up 0 bases and J gave up 8 bases, with 5 bases separating them. There are 12 residues in the CDR3. CDR3 in DNA: TGTGCCAGCAGCTTGGTAGGGGAAAAACTGTTTTTT. This sequence encodes CASSLVGEKLFF.

V is TRBV19 and J is TRBJ2-1, with TRBD1 matching over 7 bases. The germline V gene encodes CDR1 LNHDA and CDR2 SQIVND (reference sequence). This CDR3 contains 12 residues. Losses at the gene ends were 6 bases for V and 4 bases for J; bases not matched to a gene: 0. The CDR3 DNA follows: TGTGCCAGTAGGGACAGGTACAATGAGCAGTTCTTC. The encoded protein is CASRDRYNEQFF.

The chain combines TRBV6-1 with TRBJ1-6; D call uncertain. The CDR3 is made up of 15 amino acids. V was clipped by 2 bases and J by 8 bases, with 13 bases between them. Germline-derived CDR1 and CDR2 are MNHNS and SASEGT. CDR3 sequence (DNA): TGTGCCAGCAGTGAATTACAGTCTCGAGATTCACCCCTCCACTTT. Protein sequence: CASSELQSRDSPLHF.